This passage covers 13 T cell receptor beta chains from one sample sequenced in a study of blood T cells in healthy people across ages (dated by TCRdb to 2015 to 2017). Library preparation used 5' RACE. The sequencer was an Illumina HiSeq 2500. A second PCR of about 7 to 12 cycles was run with a J-beta primer mix and a sample-barcoded 5' primer. TCRdb reworked the public reads: Q25 trimming with fastp, MiXCR clone assembly, productive beta chains retained. CDR3 protein sequences are deduplicated, and each keeps its most common genes and DNA. The sample table records over 1,300,000 distinct CDR3 sequences; approximately 59% of these occur just once. The ten largest clones take up 5.5% to 8% of the sample. The sequenced material came from blood. Every receptor here comes from a man younger than 30 in good health.

This clonotype appeared a few times. This chain links TRBV4-3 with TRBJ2-5, with 9 positions matching TRBD2. Germline-derived CDR1 and CDR2 are LGHNA and YSLEER. Germline trimming cut 1 base from V and 3 bases from J; bases unmatched to any gene: 6. CDR3 size: 16 residues. The DNA of the CDR3 is TGCGCCAGCAGCCAAGGTGCGGGGGGGCATGAAGAGACCCAGTACTTC. Translating gives CASSQGAGGHEETQYF.

The chain couples TRBV4-3 to TRBJ2-1; D unresolved. The V gene's germline CDR1 is LGHNA and CDR2 YSLEER. There are 15 residues in the CDR3. Trimming pared 2 bases from V and 4 bases from J, leaving 12 bases between. CDR3 sequence reads: CASSQRRQTYNEQFF. Written as DNA, the CDR3 is TGCGCCAGCAGCCAAAGGCGGCAGACTTACAATGAGCAGTTCTTC.

The chain links TRBV6-1 to TRBJ1-1, with a possible D match to TRBD1 (5 bases). The CDR3 consists of 15 residues. Germline V gene data show CDR1 as MNHNS and CDR2 as SASEGT. V was clipped by 5 bases and J by 0 bases, with 13 bases between them. Here the CDR3 DNA reads TGTGCCAGCAGTTCGACAGACTACATGAACACTGAAGCTTTCTTT. Protein sequence: CASSSTDYMNTEAFF.

The chain joins TRBV2 to TRBJ2-2, with 11 bases identical to TRBD2. Trimming at V came to 2 bases and at J to 4 bases, leaving 9 bases not matched to a gene. The CDR3 is 18 amino acids. Germline CDR1 SNHLY, CDR2 FYNNEI. In DNA form, the CDR3 reads TGTGCCAGCAGTGAACGAGTAGCGGGGGGGCCGAGCACCGGGGAGCTGTTTTTT. It yields the protein CASSERVAGGPSTGELFF.

This clonotype was recorded a few times. The J gene is TRBJ2-4, the V gene TRBV18, with unresolved D. This CDR3 contains 13 residues. V was cut by 5 bases and J by 2 bases, with 7 bases left in between. Looked up from germline, CDR1 is KGHSH and CDR2 is LQKENI. CDR3 residues: CASSEGTKNIQYF. The CDR3 DNA sequence: TGTGCCAGCTCAGAAGGGACCAAAAACATTCAGTACTTC.

In regard to this clonotype: The junction and the germline gene differ at one end; a read error may be behind it. The chain is built from TRBV29-1 and TRBJ1-1, with unresolved D. Per germline, CDR1 SQVTM and CDR2 ANQGSEA. The length of the CDR3 is 11 residues. CDR3: CSVVVNTKAFF. The CDR3 DNA follows: TGCAGCGTTGTGGTGAACACTAAAGCTTTCTTT.

In its sample, this clonotype was seen a few times. V and J are TRBV20-1 and TRBJ2-7, with unresolved D. Germline V gene sequence: CDR1 DFQATT, CDR2 SNEGSKA (reference sequence). This CDR3 has 13 amino acids. The V and J ends lost 4 bases and 0 bases respectively, with 10 bases between them. The CDR3 DNA follows: TGCAGTGCTAAGTGGCAGAGCTCCTACGAGCAGTACTTC. Protein product: CSAKWQSSYEQYF.

V and J are TRBV20-1 and TRBJ2-3; 9 bases match TRBD2. Germline CDR1 is DFQATT and CDR2 is SNEGSKA (reference sequence). Trimming removed 1 base from V and 4 bases from J; junction bases left unmatched: 0. The CDR3 has 13 residues. The CDR3 reads CSARGTSADTQYF. CDR3 coding DNA: TGCAGTGCTAGAGGGACTAGCGCAGATACGCAGTATTTT.

The chain recombines TRBV27 with TRBJ2-3, with TRBD1 as a possible D gene (6 bases). V lost 7 bases and J 4 bases, leaving 24 bases between the germline ends. The CDR3 totals 17 residues. Germline loops: CDR1 MNHEY, CDR2 SMNVEV (reference sequence). The CDR3 spells CASTPAGVDPRADTQYF. In nucleotides, the CDR3 is TGTGCCAGCACTCCCGCAGGGGTCGACCCTCGGGCAGATACGCAGTATTTT.

The gene calls are TRBV4-3 and TRBJ2-7, with TRBD1 matching 10 bases. J was trimmed by 3 bases and V by 1 base; bases with no gene match: 9. This CDR3 is 17 amino acids long. The germline V gene encodes CDR1 LGHNA and CDR2 YSLEER. CDR3 in amino acids: CASSQGLLGQGFYEQYF. The CDR3, as DNA: TGCGCCAGCAGCCAAGGACTTCTGGGACAGGGGTTCTACGAGCAGTACTTC.

The gene calls are TRBV5-1 and TRBJ2-1; 13 nucleotides agree with TRBD2. The V segment lost 7 bases and the J segment 10 bases; nucleotides outside the gene matches: 8. Germline V gene lookup returns CDR1 SGHRS and CDR2 YFSETQ. CDR3 length: 14 residues. The CDR3 DNA follows: TGCGCCAGCCAAACTAGCGGGAGGGCCCAGGAGCAGTTCTTC. Protein product: CASQTSGRAQEQFF.

The rearrangement uses TRBV29-1 and TRBJ1-2, with TRBD1 matching over 7 bases. The CDR3 spans 13 residues. Trimming took 5 bases from V and 0 from J; bases not matched to a gene: 3. The V gene's germline CDR1 is SQVTM and CDR2 ANQGSEA. The DNA of the CDR3 is TGCAGCGTTACCAGGGGGGCTAACTATGGCTACACCTTC. It yields the protein CSVTRGANYGYTF.

This clonotype was seen once. Since a much larger clone is just one base distant, this may be a read error. The J gene is TRBJ2-5, the V gene TRBV14; D uncertain. Germline lookup yields CDR1 SGHDN and CDR2 FVKESK. V was trimmed by 1 base and J by 11 bases, leaving 17 bases between them. The CDR3 is made up of 14 amino acids. This CDR3 reads CASSQGQIWYEQYF. As DNA, the CDR3 is TGTGCCAGCAGCCAAGGTCAGATTTGGTATGAGCAGTACTTC.